The entry below gives a single TCR beta chain sequence along with its context. Use of 60 Vbeta and 13 Jbeta primers characterized the PCR. The repertoire was sequenced with immunoSEQ multiplex PCR; TCRdb's copy has only in-frame clones and lacks some. The table records around 150,000 clones, approximately 91% of them present only once. The data originate from a study of cytomegalovirus exposure and HLA in healthy donors. Germline CDR1 and CDR2: SGHRS and YFSETQ. The CDR3 is 13 residues long. The V gene lost 7 bases and the J gene lost 3 bases, with 12 bases spanning the gap. V and J are TRBV5-1 and TRBJ2-3; D unclear. Input material: PBMCs. The receptor's source is a woman in her thirties or forties in good health and CMV-seronegative. The CDR3 spells CASVGRWTDTQYF. The CDR3 DNA is TGCGCCAGCGTTGGTCGGTGGACAGATACGCAGTATTTT.